This T cell receptor beta chain is from a study of cytomegalovirus exposure and HLA in healthy donors. Trimming took off 0 bases at V and 1 base at J, with 7 bases between the two ends. This CDR3 comprises 14 residues. CDR1 and CDR2 (germline): SGHDT, YYEEEE. Primers: 60 Vbeta forward and 13 Jbeta reverse. TCRdb's copy holds only in-frame clones and misses some; the assay was immunoSEQ multiplex PCR. The sample gives around 100,000 clones, 60% to 70% of which show up once; 3.8% is in the top ten. The V gene is TRBV5-6, the J gene TRBJ1-1; possible D gene TRBD1, 6 bases. The sample consisted of PBMCs. The origin of this receptor is a man younger than 45 in good health and CMV-seropositive. The CDR3 coding sequence is TGTGCCAGCAGCTTGGGGGGACAGAACACTGAAGCTTTCTTT. Its translation: CASSLGGQNTEAFF.